This TCR beta chain was sequenced during a study of Ad26.COV2.S vaccination and SARS-CoV-2 variants. Study-wide context: Donor allocation was to the COV1001 Ad26.COV2.S trial arm. General observations from the study: Possibly, TCR breadth and depth analyses underestimated total T cell responses.

Concerning this clone itself: The antigen is undetermined.

The treatment is: some 20 received Ad26.COV2.S at low or high dose, single or two shots; about 5 received placebo; per-sample allocation not given. Specimen acquisition occurred on day 63 following the initial vaccine or placebo injection. An Ad26 vector was used to express Wuhan-strain SARS-CoV-2 spike as the vaccine. Sequencing used immunoSEQ multiplex PCR; TCRdb keeps in-frame clones, though not all of them. This sample has 350,000 to 500,000 clones, with roughly 89% found just once. Germline V gene data show CDR1 as SGHTA and CDR2 as FQGNSA. The CDR3 runs 16 residues. The V gene lost 3 bases and the J gene lost 2 bases, with 13 bases spanning the gap.

This specimen consisted of peripheral blood, obtained in a trial of Ad26.COV2.S vaccine versus placebo. The rearrangement uses TRBV7-2 and TRBJ2-2, with D unclear. The TCR sequence derives from a person aged 18-65 years who received the Ad26.COV2.S COVID-19 vaccine or a placebo. CDR3 sequence: CASSFNTLLNTGELFF. Here the CDR3 DNA reads TGTGCCAGCAGCTTTAATACACTCCTCAACACCGGGGAGCTGTTTTTT. The full variable domain, completed using reference TRBV7-2 and TRBJ2-2, is GAGVSQSPSNKVTEKGKDVELRCDPISGHTALYWYRQSLGQGLEFLIYFQGNSAPDKSGLPSDRFSAERTGGSVSTLTIQRTQQEDSAVYLCASSFNTLLNTGELFFGEGSRLTVL.